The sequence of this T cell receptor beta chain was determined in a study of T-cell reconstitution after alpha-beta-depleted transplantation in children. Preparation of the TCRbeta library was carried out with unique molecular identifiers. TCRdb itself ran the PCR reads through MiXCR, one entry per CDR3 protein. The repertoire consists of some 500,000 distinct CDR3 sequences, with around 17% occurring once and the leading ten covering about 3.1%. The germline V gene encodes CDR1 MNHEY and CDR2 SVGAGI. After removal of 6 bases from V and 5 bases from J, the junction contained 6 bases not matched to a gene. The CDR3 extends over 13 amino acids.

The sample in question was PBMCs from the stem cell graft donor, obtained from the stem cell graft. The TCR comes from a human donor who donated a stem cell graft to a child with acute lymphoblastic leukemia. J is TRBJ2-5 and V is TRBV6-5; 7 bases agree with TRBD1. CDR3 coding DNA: TGTGCCAGCAGAACAGGGGAAGCGGAGACCCAGTACTTC. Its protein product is CASRTGEAETQYF.